This T cell receptor beta chain derives from a study of control samples from healthy donors and cancer patients. CDR1 SGHVS and CDR2 FQNEAQ come from the germline V gene. Deletions cut 4 bases from V and 2 bases from J, with 18 bases between. This CDR3 has 17 residues. Clones were read by immunoSEQ multiplex PCR, and TCRdb kept only the in-frame ones, dropping some. The profile shows around 100,000 clones, around 89% of them singletons. The sequence was collected from a man in his sixties with lung cancer. Material: PBMCs. This chain uses TRBV7-8 with TRBJ1-3; the D gene is possibly TRBD1 (6 bases). CDR3 residues: CASSSGRGELPGNTIYF. The DNA of the CDR3 is TGTGCCAGCAGCTCTGGGAGGGGGGAACTCCCTGGAAACACCATATATTTT.